These T cell receptor beta chains were read from a single sample in a study of graft-versus-host responses after intestinal transplantation. What these receptors recognize is not known. TCRdb's table, derived via immunoSEQ multiplex PCR, lists solely in-frame clones and lacks some. This table holds approximately 90,000 clones, around 89% found once. This sample comprised unstimulated CD4+ T cells sorted from spleen or lymph node cells, obtained before transplant. The source of these receptors is a human donor who was the organ donor for an intestinal transplant. The CDR3 runs from the conserved cysteine through the conserved F or W. D genes are given only for firm matches. Clone size, where shown, is once, few, many, or a class for clones that have expanded.

d_call: TRBD1
v_call: TRBV7-3
j_call: TRBJ2-2
clone_size: .
cdr3_aa: CASRPGTGPSGELFF
cdr3_nt: TGTGCCAGCAGGCCCGGGACAGGACCTAGCGGGGAGCTGTTTTTT

d_call: .
v_call: TRBV11-2
j_call: TRBJ1-3
clone_size: .
cdr3_aa: CASSSTLGNTIYF
cdr3_nt: TGTGCCAGCAGCTCTACCCTGGGAAACACCATATATTTT

d_call: .
v_call: TRBV5-1
j_call: TRBJ1-4
clone_size: .
cdr3_aa: CASSLDRAQSNEKLFF
cdr3_nt: TGCGCCAGCAGCTTGGACAGGGCCCAGTCTAATGAAAAACTGTTTTTT

d_call: TRBD1
v_call: TRBV27
j_call: TRBJ2-1
clone_size: .
cdr3_aa: CASSTGGEQFF
cdr3_nt: TGTGCCAGCAGTACAGGGGGTGAGCAGTTCTTC

d_call: .
v_call: TRBV4-3
j_call: TRBJ2-3
clone_size: few
cdr3_aa: CASSQGEADTQYF
cdr3_nt: TGCGCCAGCAGCCAAGGGGAGGCAGATACGCAGTATTTT

d_call: .
v_call: TRBV21-1
j_call: TRBJ1-6
clone_size: .
cdr3_aa: CASSKALYGTGNSPLHF
cdr3_nt: TGTGCCAGCAGCAAAGCGCTTTATGGGACAGGGAATTCACCCCTCCACTTT

d_call: .
v_call: TRBV6-1
j_call: TRBJ1-1
clone_size: .
cdr3_aa: CATTAGLLNTEAFF
cdr3_nt: TGTGCCACCACTGCGGGGCTCTTGAACACTGAAGCTTTCTTT

d_call: TRBD1
v_call: TRBV11-1
j_call: TRBJ2-2
clone_size: .
cdr3_aa: CASSSDRVSGELFF
cdr3_nt: TGTGCCAGCAGCTCCGACAGGGTCTCGGGGGAGCTGTTTTTT

d_call: TRBD2
v_call: TRBV25-1
j_call: TRBJ2-1
clone_size: once
cdr3_aa: CASSEFERGGYNEQFF
cdr3_nt: TGTGCCAGCAGTGAATTTGAGCGGGGTGGCTACAATGAGCAGTTCTTC

d_call: .
v_call: TRBV7-8
j_call: TRBJ2-1
clone_size: .
cdr3_aa: CASSLAETSNEQFF
cdr3_nt: TGTGCCAGCAGCTTAGCTGAGACTAGCAATGAGCAGTTCTTC

d_call: TRBD1
v_call: TRBV6-1
j_call: TRBJ1-2
clone_size: .
cdr3_aa: CASSGDRVSRGNYGYTF
cdr3_nt: TGTGCCAGCAGTGGAGACAGGGTGAGTCGGGGAAACTATGGCTACACCTTC

d_call: TRBD1
v_call: TRBV5-1
j_call: TRBJ1-4
clone_size: .
cdr3_aa: CASSRVGTGGEKLFF
cdr3_nt: TGCGCCAGCAGCAGGGTAGGGACAGGCGGAGAAAAACTGTTTTTT

d_call: TRBD1
v_call: TRBV19
j_call: TRBJ1-2
clone_size: .
cdr3_aa: CASQPRGWTGGNYGYTF
cdr3_nt: TGTGCCAGTCAACCCCGGGGTTGGACAGGAGGTAACTATGGCTACACCTTC

d_call: TRBD2
v_call: TRBV5-4
j_call: TRBJ2-1
clone_size: .
cdr3_aa: CASSGGGRLPNEQFF
cdr3_nt: TGTGCCAGCAGCGGGGGGGGAAGGCTGCCCAATGAGCAGTTCTTC

d_call: TRBD2
v_call: TRBV7-8
j_call: TRBJ2-7
clone_size: .
cdr3_aa: CASSGLARTYEQYF
cdr3_nt: TGTGCCAGCAGCGGACTAGCGAGGACCTACGAGCAGTACTTC

d_call: .
v_call: TRBV6-1
j_call: TRBJ2-7
clone_size: .
cdr3_aa: CASMTSTLSYEQYF
cdr3_nt: TGTGCCAGCATGACGTCGACACTCTCCTACGAGCAGTACTTC

d_call: TRBD1
v_call: TRBV11-3
j_call: TRBJ1-6
clone_size: once
cdr3_aa: CASSRQGDNSPLHF
cdr3_nt: TGTGCCAGCAGCCGACAGGGGGATAATTCACCCCTCCACTTT

d_call: .
v_call: TRBV27
j_call: TRBJ2-7
clone_size: .
cdr3_aa: CASSLRRTYEQYF
cdr3_nt: TGTGCCAGCAGTTTAAGGAGGACCTACGAGCAGTACTTC

d_call: .
v_call: TRBV5-1
j_call: TRBJ1-1
clone_size: .
cdr3_aa: CASSLEWGQSNTEAFF
cdr3_nt: TGCGCCAGCAGCTTGGAATGGGGACAATCGAACACTGAAGCTTTCTTT

d_call: .
v_call: TRBV9
j_call: TRBJ2-2
clone_size: .
cdr3_aa: CTSSVVARNTGELFF
cdr3_nt: TGTACCAGCAGCGTAGTAGCGAGAAACACCGGGGAGCTGTTTTTT

d_call: .
v_call: TRBV7-9
j_call: TRBJ2-7
clone_size: .
cdr3_aa: CASAGTYHNYEQYF
cdr3_nt: TGTGCCAGTGCCGGGACTTATCACAACTACGAGCAGTACTTC

d_call: .
v_call: TRBV9
j_call: TRBJ2-3
clone_size: .
cdr3_aa: CASSVERDTQYF
cdr3_nt: TGTGCCAGCAGCGTAGAACGGGATACGCAGTATTTT

d_call: .
v_call: TRBV30
j_call: TRBJ2-7
clone_size: .
cdr3_aa: CAWSDPPTYPGDPLYEQYF
cdr3_nt: TGTGCCTGGAGCGACCCACCTACGTATCCGGGGGATCCTCTCTACGAGCAGTACTTC

d_call: .
v_call: TRBV7-2
j_call: TRBJ2-3
clone_size: .
cdr3_aa: CASSLGRGDTQYF
cdr3_nt: TGTGCCAGCAGCTTAGGAAGGGGAGATACGCAGTATTTT

d_call: TRBD2
v_call: TRBV19
j_call: TRBJ2-1
clone_size: .
cdr3_aa: CASSWTSGQQFF
cdr3_nt: TGTGCCAGTAGTTGGACTAGCGGACAGCAGTTCTTC